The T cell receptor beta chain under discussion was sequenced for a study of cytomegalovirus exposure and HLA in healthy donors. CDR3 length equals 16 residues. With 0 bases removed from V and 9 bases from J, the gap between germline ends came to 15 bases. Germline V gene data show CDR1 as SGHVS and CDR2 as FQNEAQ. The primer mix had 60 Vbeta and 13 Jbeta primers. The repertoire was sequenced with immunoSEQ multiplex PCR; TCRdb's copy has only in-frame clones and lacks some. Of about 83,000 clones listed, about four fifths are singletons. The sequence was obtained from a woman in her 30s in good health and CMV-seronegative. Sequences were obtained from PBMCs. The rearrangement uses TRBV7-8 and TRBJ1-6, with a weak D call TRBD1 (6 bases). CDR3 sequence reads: CASSLAGAGVGSPLHF. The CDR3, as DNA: TGTGCCAGCAGCTTAGCCGGGGCAGGGGTCGGTTCACCCCTCCACTTT. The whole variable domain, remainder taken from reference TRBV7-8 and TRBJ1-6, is GAGVSQSPRYKVAKRGQDVALRCDPISGHVSLFWYQQALGQGPEFLTYFQNEAQLDKSGLPSDRFFAERPEGSVSTLKIQRTQQEDSAVYLCASSLAGAGVGSPLHFGNGTRLTVT.